A single sample is the source of the 26 T cell receptor beta chains below, sequenced in a study of T cell responses to AZD1222 COVID-19 vaccine (dated by TCRdb to the early 2020s). This specimen's time point label, per the study, means: about 28 days (+/-7) after the second vaccine dose. The method behind the library was the immunoSEQ multiplex PCR assay. Imported from immuneACCESS, the table was reduced by TCRdb to in-frame sequences with V and J called. These copies leave out some clones; in studies compared against another copy, an unresolved V gene accounts for under half, and the cause of the remainder is not known. Counted in this sample were about 84,000 clones; approximately 83% of them appeared once. The top ten hold about 12% of the sample. The sample in question was peripheral blood, obtained 28 days after the second AZD1222 dose. All receptors come from an adult who received the AZD1222 COVID-19 vaccine.

The chain uses TRBV4-2 and TRBJ2-2; possibly TRBD1 for D (5 bases). Germline-derived CDR1 and CDR2 are LGHNA and YNFKEQ. V lost 0 bases, J lost 8 bases, and 13 bases lay in between. This CDR3 spans 15 amino acids. The CDR3 here is CASSQDLRESGELFF. The CDR3, as DNA: TGTGCCAGCAGCCAAGATCTCAGGGAATCGGGGGAGCTGTTTTTT.

The chain joins TRBV27 to TRBJ1-1; no clear D gene. Trimming took off 0 bases at V and 0 bases at J, with 5 bases between the two ends. CDR1 MNHEY and CDR2 SMNVEV come from the germline V gene (reference sequence). CDR3 length: 14 residues. DNA of the CDR3: TGTGCCAGCAGTTTATCCAACGTGAACACTGAAGCTTTCTTT. Translation gives CASSLSNVNTEAFF.

This clone was recorded once. The chain links TRBV27 to TRBJ2-1, with TRBD2 matching over 11 bases. Looked up from germline, CDR1 is MNHEY and CDR2 is SMNVEV (reference sequence). J lost 5 bases, V lost 6 bases, and 6 bases had no gene match. The CDR3 consists of 15 residues. The CDR3 spells CASRPIAGGHNEQFF. As DNA, the CDR3 is TGTGCCAGCAGACCTATAGCGGGGGGGCACAATGAGCAGTTCTTC.

The chain employs TRBV7-2 and TRBJ1-1; 8 bases match TRBD1. The germline V gene has CDR1 SGHTA and CDR2 FQGNSA. With 3 bases clipped from V and 4 bases from J, the junction kept 7 bases outside the gene matches. The CDR3 is 15 amino acids. The CDR3 sequence: CASSFGGQGSTEAFF. The CDR3 coding sequence is TGTGCCAGCAGCTTCGGAGGACAGGGATCCACTGAAGCTTTCTTT.

This chain links TRBV7-2 with TRBJ2-7; D is unclear. The V end was cut by 6 bases, the J end by 3 bases, with 6 bases between. This CDR3 is built from 11 residues. The germline V gene encodes CDR1 SGHTA and CDR2 FQGNSA. The CDR3, as DNA: TGTGCCAGCAGGGGGATCTACGAGCAGTACTTC. This translates into CASRGIYEQYF. Variable domain in full (rest from reference TRBV7-2 and TRBJ2-7): GAGVSQSPSNKVTEKGKDVELRCDPISGHTALYWYRQSLGQGLEFLIYFQGNSAPDKSGLPSDRFSAERTGGSVSTLTIQRTQQEDSAVYLCASRGIYEQYFGPGTRLTVT.

The gene calls are TRBV7-9 and TRBJ2-1, with 8 bases that match TRBD2. Germline lookup yields CDR1 SEHNR and CDR2 FQNEAQ (reference sequence). CDR3 size: 16 residues. V lost 8 bases and J lost 4; bases outside the gene matches: 13. The CDR3 DNA sequence: TGTGCCAGCGGCCTCCACGTATCGGGGGGGTACAATGAGCAGTTCTTC. It is translated as CASGLHVSGGYNEQFF.

The chain recombines TRBV1 with TRBJ1-3; the DNA was not used to check the table's D call, TRBD1. TRBV1 is given as a pseudogene. The CDR3 is made up of 12 amino acids. The CDR3 is CTSCQKGNTIYF. The CDR3 DNA is TGCACCAGCTGTCAGAAGGGAAACACCATATATTTT.

This clone was seen at least ten times. Other DNA sequences in the sample encode the same CDR3. The rearrangement uses TRBV6-5 and TRBJ1-2; 9 bases are a match to TRBD1. The trim removed 6 bases at V and 2 bases at J, leaving 4 bases unmatched. Germline V gene sequence: CDR1 MNHEY, CDR2 SVGAGI. CDR3 size: 14 residues. As DNA, the CDR3 is TGTGCCAGCAGACCCGGGACAGGGAACTATGGCTACACCTTC. It translates to CASRPGTGNYGYTF.

The V gene is TRBV7-2, the J gene TRBJ1-5; the D gene is possibly TRBD1 (5 bases). The V and J ends lost 3 bases and 7 bases respectively, with 10 bases between them. The V gene's germline CDR1 is SGHTA and CDR2 FQGNSA. This CDR3 has 13 amino acids. The CDR3 spells CASSLQGDQPQHF. The CDR3 coding sequence is TGTGCCAGCAGCTTGCAGGGTGACCAGCCCCAGCATTTT.

The V gene is TRBV18, the J gene TRBJ1-5; D is perhaps TRBD1 (5 bases). With 2 bases removed from V and 7 bases from J, the gap between germline ends came to 9 bases. The CDR3 sequence is 13 residues long. The germline V gene encodes CDR1 KGHSH and CDR2 LQKENI. The CDR3 sequence is CASSPEGMQPQHF. The CDR3 DNA reads as TGTGCCAGCTCACCAGAGGGGATGCAGCCCCAGCATTTT.

V is TRBV18 and J is TRBJ2-1, with 7 bases matching TRBD1. The CDR3 runs to 14 residues. V lost 3 bases and J lost 3; bases outside the gene matches: 2. The germline gives CDR1 KGHSH, CDR2 LQKENI. The CDR3 spells CASSPNRGYNEQFF. In DNA form, the CDR3 reads TGTGCCAGCTCACCTAACAGGGGCTACAATGAGCAGTTCTTC.

This clone was seen a handful of times. The same CDR3 can be traced to other DNA sequences in this sample. The chain couples TRBV27 to TRBJ1-1; D remains unclear. CDR3 length equals 13 residues. The ends were cut back, 0 bases at V and 5 bases at J, with 7 bases in the middle. Looked up from germline, CDR1 is MNHEY and CDR2 is SMNVEV (reference sequence). CDR3 amino acids: CASSLSRATEAFF. CDR3 sequence (DNA): TGTGCCAGCAGTTTATCTAGGGCGACTGAAGCTTTCTTT.

The V call is TRBV19, the J call TRBJ2-6; 11 bases map to TRBD1. The CDR3 is made up of 16 amino acids. V lost 0 bases and J lost 8; bases outside the gene matches: 3. In germline, CDR1 is LNHDA, CDR2 SQIVND (reference sequence). Written as DNA, the CDR3 is TGTGCCAGTAGTATAGAGGGACAGGGGGTCACCAACGTCCTGACTTTC. This encodes CASSIEGQGVTNVLTF.

The rearrangement links TRBV29-1 to TRBJ2-5, with a possible D match to TRBD1 (7 bases). CDR1 is SQVTM, CDR2 ANQGSEA, per germline. V dropped 7 bases and J dropped 5 bases, with 20 bases sitting between them. CDR3 length: 14 residues. CDR3 sequence: CSGRDRGAGETQYF. The CDR3 nucleotides are TGCAGCGGAAGGGACAGAGGGGCGGGGGAGACCCAGTACTTC.

This clone has just a few counts. The chain recombines TRBV27 with TRBJ2-2; TRBD2 matches at 8 bases. CDR3 length equals 16 residues. CDR1 and CDR2 (germline): MNHEY, SMNVEV (reference sequence). V shed 6 bases, J shed 0 bases, and the junction held 6 bases outside the gene matches. The CDR3, as DNA: TGTGCCAGCAGCCTACTAGCGGCAACGAACACCGGGGAGCTGTTTTTT. Protein: CASSLLAATNTGELFF.

This clone was detected only a few times. The V call is TRBV11-3, the J call TRBJ2-7; either TRBD1 or TRBD2 may fit D (6 bases each). Between the trimmed V and J ends, which lost 7 bases and 12 bases, there was a span of 16 bases. The CDR3 is 11 amino acids. CDR1 is SGHNT and CDR2 is YENEEA in the germline V gene. The CDR3 is CASTQGGSGYV. The DNA of the CDR3 is TGTGCCAGCACCCAAGGGGGGTCGGGGTACGTC.

Here the CDR3 DNA reads TGTGCCAGCAGCGCCCGGGGGCAAGAGACCCAGTACTTC. This encodes CASSARGQETQYF. The rearrangement links TRBV9 to TRBJ2-5, with D tentatively TRBD2 (6 bases). The CDR3 has 13 residues. With 3 bases removed from V and 2 bases from J, the gap between germline ends came to 8 bases. Germline CDR1 reads SGDLS; CDR2 reads YYNGEE.

This chain connects TRBV7-8 to TRBJ1-5, with 8 nucleotides matching TRBD1. Trimming took 1 base from V and 2 from J; bases not matched to a gene: 1. The CDR3 covers 15 residues. CDR1 SGHVS and CDR2 FQNEAQ come from the germline V gene. Here the CDR3 DNA reads TGTGCCAGCAGCTTAGAGGACAGGGGCAATCAGCCCCAGCATTTT. This gives the protein CASSLEDRGNQPQHF.

The chain couples TRBV2 to TRBJ1-4; perhaps TRBD1 as D (6 bases). The CDR3 has 15 amino acids. Trimming shortened V by 10 bases and J by 3 bases, and 18 bases separated the two germline ends. The germline gives CDR1 SNHLY, CDR2 FYNNEI. The CDR3 DNA reads as TGTGCCACCAGCCCTGGGGGGGGCTCTAATGAAAAACTGTTTTTT. This encodes CATSPGGGSNEKLFF.

The CDR3 region has the DNA TGTGCCATCAAAAAAGCGGCCAGCGGGACCGCTGACAATGAGCAGTTCTTC. It encodes CAIKKAASGTADNEQFF. The chain joins TRBV10-3 to TRBJ2-1; 7 bases line up with TRBD2. Germline V CDR1 and CDR2: ENHRY, SYGVKD. After removal of 7 bases from V and 5 bases from J, the junction contained 17 bases not matched to a gene. The CDR3 is 17 amino acids.

The V call is TRBV7-2, the J call TRBJ1-6; possible D gene TRBD1, 5 bases. CDR1 is SGHTA, CDR2 FQGNSA, per germline. The CDR3 runs to 16 residues. V was cut by 1 base and J by 9 bases, with 16 bases left in between. The DNA of the CDR3 is TGTGCCAGCAGCTTAGTTAGGCAGGGTGGATTTTCACCCCTCCACTTT. Its protein is CASSLVRQGGFSPLHF.

This rearrangement joins TRBV28 to TRBJ1-3, with D hard to call. This CDR3 is 13 amino acids long. Per germline, CDR1 MDHEN and CDR2 SYDVKM. V was pared by 3 bases and J by 0 bases, with 3 bases between. CDR3 amino acids: CASSFLSGNTIYF. The DNA of the CDR3 is TGTGCCAGCAGTTTCCTCTCTGGAAACACCATATATTTT.

J is TRBJ1-1 and V is TRBV7-2; D is perhaps TRBD1 (6 bases). Germline values: CDR1 SGHTA, CDR2 FQGNSA. Trimming took 5 bases from V and 2 from J, leaving 15 bases between them. This CDR3 has 15 residues. The CDR3 nucleotides read TGTGCCAGCAGCCCCCGAGCAGGGACAAACACTGAAGCTTTCTTT. Its protein product is CASSPRAGTNTEAFF.

The V gene is TRBV7-8, the J gene TRBJ1-1, with D unclear. Trimming shortened V by 1 base and J by 3 bases, and 18 bases separated the two germline ends. Germline V CDR1 and CDR2: SGHVS, FQNEAQ. The CDR3 covers 17 residues. This chain's CDR3 is CASSLDRVPRRDTEAFF. Here the CDR3 DNA reads TGTGCCAGCAGCTTAGACCGGGTCCCGCGTAGGGACACTGAAGCTTTCTTT. The full variable domain, in which reference TRBV7-8 and TRBJ1-1 provide the parts outside the CDR3, is GAGVSQSPRYKVAKRGQDVALRCDPISGHVSLFWYQQALGQGPEFLTYFQNEAQLDKSGLPSDRFFAERPEGSVSTLKIQRTQQEDSAVYLCASSLDRVPRRDTEAFFGQGTRLTVV.

The chain recombines TRBV4-3 with TRBJ2-1; D could derive from TRBD1 or TRBD2 (5 bases each). CDR3 length equals 15 residues. V lost 3 bases to trimming and J lost 5 bases, with 14 bases between them. Germline lookup yields CDR1 LGHNA and CDR2 YSLEER. As DNA, the CDR3 is TGCGCCAGCAGCCATCCCACAGGACTTCACAATGAGCAGTTCTTC. It specifies CASSHPTGLHNEQFF.

The V call is TRBV7-2, the J call TRBJ1-5; TRBD1 is a possible D gene (5 bases). The CDR3 runs 15 residues. CDR1 and CDR2 from the germline V gene are SGHTA and FQGNSA. The V end lost 2 bases, the J end lost 3 bases, and 11 bases lay between the germline ends. CDR3 nucleotides: TGTGCCAGCAGCTTATATGGGACCGACAATCAGCCCCAGCATTTT. Translation gives CASSLYGTDNQPQHF. Using reference TRBV7-2 and TRBJ1-5 for the parts outside the CDR3, the full variable domain is GAGVSQSPSNKVTEKGKDVELRCDPISGHTALYWYRQSLGQGLEFLIYFQGNSAPDKSGLPSDRFSAERTGGSVSTLTIQRTQQEDSAVYLCASSLYGTDNQPQHFGDGTRLSIL.